The rows below give T cell receptor beta chains drawn from one sample of a study of blood T cell repertoires in COVID-19. Only in-frame clones appear in the TCRdb table, and some are missing; sequencing was by immunoSEQ multiplex PCR. The sample holds about 98,000 clones, roughly 82% seen once. The sequencing input was peripheral blood. The receptors stem from a man between 65 and 85 years old with active or convalescent COVID-19. Each CDR3 is given with its conserved first and last residue. The D gene is left open where the match is weak. A row's size may be missing; if present it is once, few, many or a size class.

cdr3_aa cdr3_nt j_call d_call v_call clone_size
CASSSGDRHQYF TGTGCCAGCAGCTCCGGGGACAGGCATCAGTATTTT TRBJ2-3 TRBD1 TRBV7-3 NA
CASSRGGAYGYTF TGTGCCAGCAGCCGAGGCGGCGCCTATGGCTACACCTTC TRBJ1-2 NA TRBV7-9 NA
CASSRDSGRETQYF TGTGCCAGTAGTCGGGACAGTGGGAGAGAGACCCAGTACTTC TRBJ2-5 TRBD1 TRBV19 NA
CASSMEDRDSYEQYF TGTGCCAGTAGTATGGAGGACAGGGACTCCTACGAGCAGTACTTC TRBJ2-7 TRBD1 TRBV19 NA
CASSPTGTIQETQYF TGTGCCAGCAGCCCGACAGGGACGATCCAAGAGACCCAGTACTTC TRBJ2-5 TRBD1 TRBV7-9 NA
CASSLDNSGNTIYF TGTGCCAGCAGCTTAGACAACTCTGGAAACACCATATATTTT TRBJ1-3 NA TRBV6-5 NA
CASSEAQGSGYTF TGTGCCAGCAGTGAAGCTCAGGGAAGCGGCTACACCTTC TRBJ1-2 NA TRBV6-1 NA
CASSYLAGSTDTQYF TGTGCCAGCAGCTATCTAGCGGGGAGCACAGATACGCAGTATTTT TRBJ2-3 TRBD2 TRBV11-3 NA
CSGSDRGNYGYTF TGCAGCGGATCGGACAGGGGTAACTATGGCTACACCTTC TRBJ1-2 TRBD1 TRBV29-1 NA
CAWSGDRRNTEAFF TGTGCCTGGAGTGGCGACAGAAGGAACACTGAAGCTTTCTTT TRBJ1-1 NA TRBV30 NA
CAISEGQPGANVLTF TGTGCCATCAGTGAGGGACAGCCTGGGGCCAACGTCCTGACTTTC TRBJ2-6 NA TRBV10-3 NA
CASSLAISDRERYGYTF TGTGCCAGCAGCTTGGCCATTTCTGACAGGGAACGCTATGGCTACACCTTC TRBJ1-2 TRBD1 TRBV5-5 NA
CASSLILAGATDTQYF TGTGCCAGCAGCTTAATACTAGCGGGGGCGACAGATACGCAGTATTTT TRBJ2-3 TRBD2 TRBV7-8 NA
CASSLDLQGAGIQYF TGTGCCAGCAGCTTAGATCTACAAGGGGCTGGCATTCAGTACTTC TRBJ2-4 NA TRBV11-2 once
CASSSNSMTGGNGELFF TGTGCCAGCAGTTCTAATTCAATGACAGGGGGCAACGGGGAGCTGTTTTTT TRBJ2-2 TRBD1 TRBV6-2/TRBV6-3 NA
CASSLGTIQETQYF TGCGCCAGCAGCTTGGGGACAATTCAAGAGACCCAGTACTTC TRBJ2-5 NA TRBV5-1 many
CASSSHRGTEAFF TGTGCCAGCAGCTCCCACAGGGGCACTGAAGCTTTCTTT TRBJ1-1 TRBD1 TRBV7-2 NA
CASSLQGGSDTGELFF TGCGCCAGCAGCCTCCAGGGGGGAAGCGATACCGGGGAGCTGTTTTTT TRBJ2-2 NA TRBV4-3 NA
CASTGTTGPYNEQFF TGTGCCAGCACTGGGACTACCGGACCTTACAATGAGCAGTTCTTC TRBJ2-1 TRBD2 TRBV11-2 once
CASSRGGGELFF TGTGCCAGCAGCCGAGGCGGGGGGGAGCTGTTTTTT TRBJ2-2 NA TRBV7-2 NA
CASSSRGGALEQFF TGTGCCAGCAGCTCCCGGGGTGGCGCTCTTGAGCAGTTCTTC TRBJ2-1 NA TRBV11-3 NA
CASRTGEMYEQYF TGTGCCAGCAGGACAGGGGAAATGTACGAGCAGTACTTC TRBJ2-7 TRBD1 TRBV28 NA